These 5 T cell receptor beta chains were all obtained from the same sample, sequenced in a study of CD8 T cells in Susac syndrome. The RNA, about 0.5 to 1 ug, was put through reverse transcription using random hexamers. Each CDR3 protein is one row after TCRdb ran MiXCR on the immunoSEQ multiplex PCR reads. This table holds some 220,000 distinct CDR3 sequences, about 95% found once. Material for sequencing was CD4+ T cells from PBMCs. Source of these receptors: a human donor with multiple sclerosis.

The chain joins TRBV5-1 to TRBJ2-1; D not certain. The CDR3 runs 13 residues. Germline V CDR1 and CDR2: SGHRS, YFSETQ. Trimming shortened V by 2 bases and J by 7 bases, and 10 bases separated the two germline ends. The CDR3 loop reads CASSFDPGNEQFF. In nucleotides, the CDR3 is TGCGCCAGCAGCTTTGACCCCGGGAATGAGCAGTTCTTC.

V and J are TRBV27 and TRBJ2-7; D tentatively fits TRBD1 or TRBD2 (5 bases each). The germline V gene has CDR1 MNHEY and CDR2 SMNVEV (reference sequence). The CDR3 totals 15 residues. V lost 4 bases and J 3 bases, leaving 16 bases between the germline ends. This chain's CDR3 is CASSSSGTANYEQYF. Here the CDR3 DNA reads TGTGCCAGCAGTTCCTCCGGGACGGCCAACTACGAGCAGTACTTC.

The J gene is TRBJ2-6, the V gene TRBV12-3 or TRBV12-4, with 7 bases lining up with TRBD2. The CDR3 is 18 residues long. V was pared by 4 bases and J by 0 bases, with 9 bases of the junction left unmatched. The CDR3 here is CASSSSSGGYSGANVLTF. The CDR3 DNA reads TGTGCCAGCAGTTCCTCCTCGGGGGGTTACTCTGGGGCCAACGTCCTGACTTTC.

This chain connects TRBV27 to TRBJ2-2; D remains unclear. The CDR3 length is 11 residues. CDR1 is MNHEY and CDR2 is SMNVEV in the germline V gene (reference sequence). Between the trimmed V and J ends, which lost 3 bases and 7 bases, there was a span of 3 bases. CDR3 sequence: CASSFRGELFF. Written as DNA, the CDR3 is TGTGCCAGCAGTTTCCGCGGGGAGCTGTTTTTT.

The rearrangement joins TRBV20-1 to TRBJ2-5; 9 nucleotides align to TRBD1. The CDR3 has 15 residues. With 5 bases clipped from V and 4 bases from J, the junction kept 11 bases outside the gene matches. CDR1 DFQATT and CDR2 SNEGSKA come from the germline V gene (reference sequence). For the CDR3, the DNA is TGCAGTGCTCCTCACCCCGGGACAGGGATAGAGACCCAGTACTTC. This gives the protein CSAPHPGTGIETQYF.